One sample yielded the 8 T cell receptor beta chains listed below, sequenced in a study of T-cell reconstitution after alpha-beta-depleted transplantation in children. A TCRbeta library incorporating unique molecular identifiers was prepared. TCRdb called the PCR reads again in MiXCR, with one record for every CDR3 protein. The sample shows about 200,000 distinct CDR3 sequences, 5% to 6.5% of them seen only once. The sequencing here drew on PBMCs, taken before TCRalphabeta/CD19-depleted stem cell transplant. The receptors here all came from a girl in the first two years of life with combined immunodeficiency, due to receive a stem cell transplant.

The J gene is TRBJ1-1, the V gene TRBV20-1; 8 positions agree with TRBD1. The trim removed 4 bases at V and 0 bases at J, leaving 4 bases unmatched. Per germline, CDR1 DFQATT and CDR2 SNEGSKA (reference sequence). This CDR3 region has 14 residues. In DNA form, the CDR3 reads TGCAGTGCTACCCGACAGGGGATGAACACTGAAGCTTTCTTT. It encodes CSATRQGMNTEAFF.

In this sample, this clonotype turned up many times. The chain employs TRBV25-1 and TRBJ2-5; 11 bases match TRBD1. Germline CDR1 MGHDK, CDR2 SYGVNS. The CDR3 is 18 amino acids. Trimming at V came to 2 bases and at J to 7 bases, leaving 15 bases not matched to a gene. This chain's CDR3 is CASSEQGQGDSPLATQYF. The CDR3 nucleotides read TGTGCCAGCAGTGAACAGGGACAGGGGGACTCCCCGTTGGCGACCCAGTACTTC. The full variable domain, its missing parts supplied by reference TRBV25-1 and TRBJ2-5, is EADIYQTPRYLVIGTGKKITLECSQTMGHDKMYWYQQDPGMELHLIHYSYGVNSTEKGDLSSESTVSRIRTEHFPLTLESARPSHTSQYLCASSEQGQGDSPLATQYFGPGTRLLVL.

The table lists this clonotype with many counts. J is TRBJ2-2 and V is TRBV5-1; a weak D match, TRBD1 (5 bases). Looked up from germline, CDR1 is SGHRS and CDR2 is YFSETQ. The CDR3 has 13 residues. Trimming took off 0 bases at V and 9 bases at J, with 9 bases between the two ends. The CDR3 here is CASSLEGHRELFF. The CDR3 DNA reads as TGCGCCAGCAGCTTGGAGGGGCACCGGGAGCTGTTTTTT.

This clonotype was found many times. The chain uses TRBV10-3 and TRBJ2-5, with TRBD2 matching over 7 bases. The CDR3 has 14 amino acids. With 3 bases clipped from V and 6 bases from J, the junction kept 7 bases outside the gene matches. Looked up from germline, CDR1 is ENHRY and CDR2 is SYGVKD. This CDR3 is CAISDGGRVKTQYF. The CDR3 nucleotides read TGTGCCATCAGTGACGGCGGGAGAGTAAAGACCCAGTACTTC.

The table lists this clonotype with many counts. V is TRBV20-1 and J is TRBJ1-2, with D unresolved. Looked up from germline, CDR1 is DFQATT and CDR2 is SNEGSKA (reference sequence). V gave up 3 bases and J gave up 2 bases, with 7 bases separating them. The CDR3 is 12 amino acids. The CDR3 loop is CSARGRNYGYTF. The CDR3 nucleotides read TGCAGTGCTAGGGGCAGAAACTATGGCTACACCTTC.

This clonotype was seen a few times. In DNA, the CDR3 is TGTGCCAGCAGCAATCTACTAGCGGGAGTAAGCAATGAGCAGTTCTTC. The encoded protein is CASSNLLAGVSNEQFF. The gene calls are TRBV4-2 and TRBJ2-1; 11 positions agree with TRBD2. The CDR3 contains 16 residues. J lost 6 bases, V lost 5 bases, and 9 bases had no gene match. The V gene's germline CDR1 is LGHNA and CDR2 YNFKEQ.

The V call is TRBV20-1, the J call TRBJ1-1, with D hard to call. CDR1 and CDR2 (germline): DFQATT, SNEGSKA (reference sequence). There are 12 residues in the CDR3. Trimming left V 7 bases short and J 10 bases short, with 19 bases between. As DNA, the CDR3 is TGCAGTGTCTATGGGAACAACGTCGGAGCTTTCTTT. Encoded protein: CSVYGNNVGAFF.

This clonotype was recorded at least ten times. The rearrangement links TRBV27 to TRBJ2-7; 10 bases align to TRBD1. Germline V gene data show CDR1 as MNHEY and CDR2 as SMNVEV (reference sequence). This CDR3 is 14 amino acids long. Unmatched junction bases numbered 4, after V lost 5 bases and J lost 3 bases. Here the CDR3 reads CASSGGQGFYEQYF. The DNA of the CDR3 is TGTGCCAGCAGTGGGGGACAGGGGTTCTACGAGCAGTACTTC.